A single sample is the source of the 25 T cell receptor beta chains below, sequenced in a study of T-cell memory formation after mild COVID-19. Via MiXCR, TCRdb re-called the 5' RACE reads, giving one row per CDR3 protein. This sample has 300,000 to 400,000 distinct CDR3 sequences, with under 15% found just once. The source material was PBMCs or a T cell subset sorted from them (not recorded which). The receptors shown here come from a man between 18 and 29 years old who had mild COVID-19 (a few samples of this study predate the infection). Cell type and time point are not known.

This chain's CDR3 is CASRSTGPYGYTF. CDR3 nucleotides: TGTGCCAGCAGGTCGACAGGTCCCTATGGCTACACCTTC. The V and J genes are TRBV28 and TRBJ1-2; a possible D gene is TRBD1 (6 bases). The CDR3 is made up of 13 amino acids. Trimming pared 6 bases from V and 4 bases from J, leaving 12 bases between. The germline gives CDR1 MDHEN, CDR2 SYDVKM.

The table lists this clonotype with a few counts. The gene calls are TRBV19 and TRBJ1-1; D gene ambiguous. This CDR3 region has 16 residues. Germline CDR1 and CDR2: LNHDA and SQIVND (reference sequence). V was shortened by 4 bases and J by 0 bases, with 15 bases between the two germline ends. CDR3 sequence: CASSSPGRTLNTEAFF. CDR3 nucleotides: TGTGCCAGTAGTAGCCCCGGGCGGACCTTGAACACTGAAGCTTTCTTT. Variable domain in full (rest from reference TRBV19 and TRBJ1-1): DGGITQSPKYLFRKEGQNVTLSCEQNLNHDAMYWYRQDPGQGLRLIYYSQIVNDFQKGDIAEGYSVSREKKESFPLTVTSAQKNPTAFYLCASSSPGRTLNTEAFFGQGTRLTVV.

This clonotype was counted ten times or more. This chain connects TRBV6-5 to TRBJ1-1, with D perhaps TRBD1 (5 bases). Trimming stripped 5 bases from V and 1 base from J, with 11 bases between. This CDR3 spans 14 amino acids. Germline CDR1 is MNHEY and CDR2 is SVGAGI. The CDR3 sequence is CASSTQTENTEAFF. The CDR3 DNA reads as TGTGCCAGCAGTACCCAGACAGAGAACACTGAAGCTTTCTTT.

This clonotype occurred many times. CDR3 region: CASSVRPGQYEQFF. CDR3 nucleotides: TGTGCCAGCAGCGTAAGACCGGGACAGTATGAGCAGTTCTTC. J is TRBJ2-1 and V is TRBV9; TRBD1 aligns across 7 bases. J was trimmed by 8 bases and V by 1 base; bases with no gene match: 6. Per germline, CDR1 SGDLS and CDR2 YYNGEE. The CDR3 has 14 residues.

This clonotype was recorded at least ten times. V usage is TRBV7-3 and J usage is TRBJ2-3; TRBD2 matches 12 bases. The CDR3 contains 17 residues. CDR1 is SGHTA and CDR2 is FQGTGA in the germline V gene. V lost 4 bases, J lost 1 base, and 6 bases stayed unmatched. CDR3 region: CASSSRLAGDRTDTQYF. DNA for the CDR3: TGTGCCAGCAGCTCGCGACTAGCGGGGGACCGCACAGATACGCAGTATTTT.

The chain has TRBV14 and TRBJ1-2; D is unresolved. V was shortened by 4 bases and J by 5 bases, with 11 bases between the two germline ends. There are 13 residues in the CDR3. Germline CDR1 is SGHDN and CDR2 is FVKESK. CDR3 in amino acids: CASSPRTGYGYTF. The CDR3 nucleotides read TGTGCCAGCAGCCCCCGGACGGGGTATGGCTACACCTTC. The full variable domain, in which reference TRBV14 and TRBJ1-2 provide the parts outside the CDR3, is EAGVTQFPSHSVIEKGQTVTLRCDPISGHDNLYWYRRVMGKEIKFLLHFVKESKQDESGMPNNRFLAERTGGTYSTLKVQPAELEDSGVYFCASSPRTGYGYTFGSGTRLTVV.

The V and J genes are TRBV20-1 and TRBJ1-2; D is undetermined. The CDR3 spans 15 residues. From germline, CDR1 is DFQATT and CDR2 SNEGSKA (reference sequence). Trimming took off 5 bases at V and 0 bases at J, with 16 bases between the two ends. The CDR3 here is CSAFAQQQTNYGYTF. CDR3 nucleotides: TGCAGTGCTTTTGCCCAGCAACAAACTAACTATGGCTACACCTTC.

The CDR3 DNA follows: TGTGCCAGCGGGAAGGGCATGGATACGCAGTATTTT. Translated: CASGKGMDTQYF. The chain employs TRBV6-5 and TRBJ2-3; D is uncertain. V gave up 8 bases and J gave up 6 bases, with 12 bases separating them. The CDR3 runs 12 residues. From germline, CDR1 is MNHEY and CDR2 SVGAGI.

V usage is TRBV3-1 and J usage is TRBJ2-7; D call uncertain. CDR1 is LGHDT, CDR2 YNNKEL, per germline (reference sequence). CDR3 length: 13 residues. Trimming removed 2 bases at V and 5 bases at J, with 10 bases between. The CDR3 is CASSQYSVDEQYV. CDR3 sequence (DNA): TGTGCCAGCAGCCAATATTCCGTGGACGAGCAGTACGTC.

This clonotype was counted a few times. The genes are TRBV12-3 or TRBV12-4 and TRBJ2-2; D perhaps matches TRBD2 (7 bases). V lost 6 bases to trimming and J lost 6 bases, with 20 bases between them. The CDR3 has 16 amino acids. The DNA of the CDR3 is TGTGCCAGCAGGCCCCGCGGGGGCGATGGGGCCGGGGAGCTGTTTTTT. Its translation: CASRPRGGDGAGELFF.

This clonotype has just a few counts. The chain has TRBV25-1 and TRBJ2-1, with D perhaps TRBD1 (6 bases). The germline CDR1 and CDR2 sequences are MGHDK and SYGVNS. V gave up 3 bases and J gave up 4 bases, with 13 bases separating them. CDR3 length: 15 amino acids. CDR3 protein: CASSDPLDRYNEQFF. The CDR3 DNA reads TGTGCCAGCAGTGACCCTCTGGACAGATACAATGAGCAGTTCTTC.

This clonotype has just a few counts. The chain uses TRBV7-3 and TRBJ2-3; D is uncertain. CDR3 size: 16 residues. V lost 5 bases, J lost 8 bases, and 23 bases lay in between. Per germline, CDR1 SGHTA and CDR2 FQGTGA. CDR3 in amino acids: CASSPTPNWDRATQYF. The DNA for the CDR3 is TGTGCCAGCAGCCCAACACCTAATTGGGATCGGGCTACGCAGTATTTT.

This chain connects TRBV3-1 to TRBJ1-1; possibly TRBD1 for D (6 bases). V was cut by 2 bases and J by 5 bases, with 12 bases left in between. This CDR3 has 14 amino acids. The germline CDR1 and CDR2 sequences are LGHDT and YNNKEL (reference sequence). The CDR3 here is CASSQSWGRTEAFF. The CDR3 DNA reads TGTGCCAGCAGCCAATCATGGGGGCGGACTGAAGCTTTCTTT. Full variable domain (missing parts from reference TRBV3-1 and TRBJ1-1): DTAVSQTPKYLVTQMGNDKSIKCEQNLGHDTMYWYKQDSKKFLKIMFSYNNKELIINETVPNRFSPKSPDKAHLNLHINSLELGDSAVYFCASSQSWGRTEAFFGQGTRLTVV.

This clonotype was detected ten times or more. V usage is TRBV12-3 or TRBV12-4 and J usage is TRBJ2-4, with D perhaps TRBD2 (5 bases). The CDR3 extends over 13 amino acids. V lost 5 bases, J lost 0 bases, and 5 bases lay in between. CDR3 region: CASSGLAKNIQYF. In DNA form, the CDR3 reads TGTGCCAGCAGTGGACTAGCCAAAAACATTCAGTACTTC.

The chain carries TRBV6-6 and TRBJ2-7; 8 bases align to TRBD1. The junction had 3 bases not matched to a gene; V was cut back by 7 bases and J by 7 bases. The CDR3 extends over 11 amino acids. CDR1 MNHNY and CDR2 SVGAGI come from the germline V gene (reference sequence). The CDR3 loop reads CASIQGGEQYV. CDR3 coding DNA: TGTGCCAGCATACAGGGGGGTGAGCAGTACGTC.

The V call is TRBV7-9, the J call TRBJ2-1; a weak D match, TRBD2 (6 bases). Germline V gene lookup returns CDR1 SEHNR and CDR2 FQNEAQ (reference sequence). The germline V and J ends were trimmed by 6 bases and 4 bases, with 13 bases remaining between them. The CDR3 length is 14 residues. CDR3 sequence (DNA): TGTGCCAGCAGAGCGGGCGGAGAGTACAATGAGCAGTTCTTC. Amino acid sequence: CASRAGGEYNEQFF.

The chain uses TRBV7-9 and TRBJ2-3; unclear D gene. V was shortened by 1 base and J by 2 bases, with 7 bases between the two germline ends. Germline CDR1 reads SEHNR; CDR2 reads FQNEAQ (reference sequence). The CDR3 is 14 residues long. CDR3 in DNA: TGTGCCAGCAGCTTAGGATTTTCCACAGATACGCAGTATTTT. Translated: CASSLGFSTDTQYF.

This clonotype has only a few counts. V is TRBV20-1 and J is TRBJ1-4; D remains ambiguous. Germline CDR1 and CDR2: DFQATT and SNEGSKA (reference sequence). The CDR3 is 13 amino acids. Trimming removed 5 bases from V and 8 bases from J, with 15 bases in between. CDR3 bases: TGCAGTGCTCCGGCGGTGGGTTACGAAAAACTGTTTTTT. Residues: CSAPAVGYEKLFF.

This clonotype was observed many times. The chain uses TRBV7-8 and TRBJ2-3; the match to TRBD2 covers 8 bases. V lost 1 base and J lost 13; bases outside the gene matches: 13. Germline CDR1 and CDR2: SGHVS and FQNEAQ. The CDR3 consists of 15 residues. CDR3 in amino acids: CASSLVTRDPAGEYF. The CDR3 coding sequence is TGTGCCAGCAGCTTAGTAACACGGGACCCAGCGGGGGAGTATTTT.

This clonotype was detected ten times or more. The chain combines TRBV7-2 with TRBJ2-7; D unclear. Germline loops: CDR1 SGHTA, CDR2 FQGNSA. V was clipped by 6 bases and J by 3 bases, with 9 bases between them. There are 12 residues in the CDR3. CDR3 in DNA: TGTGCCAGCAGTTCTACCCACTACGAGCAGTACTTC. It is translated as CASSSTHYEQYF.

This clonotype was observed a few times. The chain is built from TRBV7-2 and TRBJ2-3; TRBD2 matches at 9 bases. J gave up 6 bases and V 5 bases, and 12 bases lay outside the gene matches. CDR3 length equals 16 residues. CDR1 SGHTA and CDR2 FQGNSA come from the germline V gene. CDR3 coding DNA: TGTGCCAGCAGCCAGCTAGGGCGGGGGGGCCCCGATACGCAGTATTTT. Its translation is CASSQLGRGGPDTQYF. Complete variable domain (other parts from reference TRBV7-2 and TRBJ2-3): GAGVSQSPSNKVTEKGKDVELRCDPISGHTALYWYRQSLGQGLEFLIYFQGNSAPDKSGLPSDRFSAERTGGSVSTLTIQRTQQEDSAVYLCASSQLGRGGPDTQYFGPGTRLTVL.

This clonotype was seen only a few times. The chain couples TRBV14 to TRBJ1-6; D may be TRBD1 (5 bases). With 0 bases removed from V and 11 bases from J, the gap between germline ends came to 11 bases. Germline-derived CDR1 and CDR2 are SGHDN and FVKESK. The CDR3 is made up of 14 amino acids. The CDR3 protein is CASSQEMRGTPLHF. The CDR3 DNA sequence: TGTGCCAGCAGCCAAGAAATGAGGGGAACACCCCTCCACTTT.

J is TRBJ1-2 and V is TRBV3-1, with a tentative D call TRBD1 (5 bases). The CDR3 contains 12 residues. The germline gives CDR1 LGHDT, CDR2 YNNKEL (reference sequence). V lost 1 base and J 7 bases, leaving 7 bases between the germline ends. As DNA, the CDR3 is TGTGCCAGCAGCCAAGCCGGGGCTGGCTACACCTTC. Protein product: CASSQAGAGYTF.

This clonotype was counted a few times. The chain carries TRBV25-1 and TRBJ1-1, with TRBD1 matching over 8 bases. J lost 5 bases, V lost 4 bases, and 3 bases had no gene match. CDR1 and CDR2 from the germline V gene are MGHDK and SYGVNS. The CDR3 contains 13 residues. DNA for the CDR3: TGTGCCAGCAGTGGAGACAGGGGAACTGAAGCTTTCTTT. This gives the protein CASSGDRGTEAFF.

This clonotype was found a few times. This chain uses TRBV4-1 with TRBJ2-7; D gene ambiguous. Germline lookup yields CDR1 MGHRA and CDR2 YSYEKL. This CDR3 has 15 residues. V was trimmed by 0 bases and J by 0 bases, leaving 9 bases between them. The chain's CDR3 is CASSQDPESSYEQYF. The CDR3 DNA reads TGCGCCAGCAGCCAAGACCCAGAGAGCTCCTACGAGCAGTACTTC.